This TCR beta chain was identified in a study of tumor-infiltrating lymphocytes in primary liver carcinoma. Germline CDR1 and CDR2: SGHVS and FQNEAQ. The CDR3 contains 14 residues. Co-extracting RNA and DNA was done with about 20-34 mg of unsorted bulk tissue as input. With regard to this clonotype: A read error may account for a junction end that differs from germline.

A constant-region primer served to make TCR beta cDNA from about 0.5 ug total RNA. Generation of the TCR beta libraries relied on three nested multiplex PCR rounds using slightly modified ARM-PCR. The first two PCR rounds used TRBV1-TRBV30 primers with a Cbeta primer, 9 to 10 cycles each. A single record per CDR3 protein comes from TCRdb applying MiXCR to the multiplex PCR reads. The table shows 100,000 or so distinct CDR3 sequences, with roughly four fifths occurring only once. This chain links TRBV7-8 with TRBJ1-2, with D tentatively TRBD1 (6 bases). This TCR was sampled from a man in his forties or fifties with primary liver carcinoma and hepatitis B virus infection. Specimen: liver tumor tissue from sampling region 3. Subset in this sample: tumor region T3, left-lateral pole. The CDR3 sequence: CASSPLQAVGGYTF. The DNA of the CDR3 is TGTGCCAGCAGCCCCCTACAGGCCGTGGGGGGCTATACCTTC.